This T cell receptor beta chain came from a study of T cells after yellow fever vaccination. Study-wide points: Among primary-vaccination clones, most reappeared after the booster, at approximately 96% for CD4 and around 91% for CD8. The secondary response showed a weaker magnitude and a faster peak, day 5 versus 15.

Making TCR cDNA involved 5'RACE template switching, which added UMIs and a universal primer site. TCRdb processed the 5' RACE reads anew with MiXCR; each CDR3 protein has one entry. The sample lists about 74,000 distinct CDR3 sequences, approximately 6.5% occurring once. The CDR3 contains 15 residues. Germline loops: CDR1 SGDLS, CDR2 YYNGEE. Trimming took off 0 bases at V and 0 bases at J, with 7 bases between the two ends. As to this clonotype: Antigen specificity is unknown.

This chain connects TRBV9 to TRBJ1-5; no clear D gene. Sequencing used CD8+ T cells sorted from PBMCs, obtained about 5 days after the first yellow fever vaccination. The sequence was obtained from a man aged 18-30 years who received the YFV17D yellow fever vaccine. The CDR3 here is CASSVGSNSNQPQHF. CDR3 bases: TGTGCCAGCAGCGTAGGCAGTAATAGCAATCAGCCCCAGCATTTT.